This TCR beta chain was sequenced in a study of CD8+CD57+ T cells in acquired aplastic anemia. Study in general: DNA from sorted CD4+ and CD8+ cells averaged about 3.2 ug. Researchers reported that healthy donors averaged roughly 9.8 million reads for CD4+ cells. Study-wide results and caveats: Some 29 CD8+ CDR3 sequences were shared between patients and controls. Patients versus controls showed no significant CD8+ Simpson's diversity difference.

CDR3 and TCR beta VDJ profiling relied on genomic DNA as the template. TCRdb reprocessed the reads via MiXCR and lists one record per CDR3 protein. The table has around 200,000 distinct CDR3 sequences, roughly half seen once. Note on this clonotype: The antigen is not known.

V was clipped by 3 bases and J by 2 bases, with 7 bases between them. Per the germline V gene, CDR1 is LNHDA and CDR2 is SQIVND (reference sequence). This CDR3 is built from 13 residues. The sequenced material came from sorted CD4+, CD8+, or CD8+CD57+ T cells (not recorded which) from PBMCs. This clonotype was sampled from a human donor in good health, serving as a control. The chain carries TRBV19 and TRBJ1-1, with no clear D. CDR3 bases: TGTGCCAGTAGTATGTCGCCCAACACTGAAGCTTTCTTT. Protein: CASSMSPNTEAFF. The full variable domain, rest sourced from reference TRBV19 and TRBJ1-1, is DGGITQSPKYLFRKEGQNVTLSCEQNLNHDAMYWYRQDPGQGLRLIYYSQIVNDFQKGDIAEGYSVSREKKESFPLTVTSAQKNPTAFYLCASSMSPNTEAFFGQGTRLTVV.